The next 9 T cell receptor beta chains were all read from a single sample in a study of shared clonotypes between healthy human individuals. Profiled with immunoSEQ multiplex PCR; TCRdb holds only in-frame clones, not every one. Here the sample spans around 610,000 clones, about 95% being singletons. Terminally differentiated effector memory CD45RA+ cells were excluded by CCR7 positive selection of CD45RO-negative cells. Sample: naive CD8+ T cells sorted from blood. These receptor sequences come from a woman aged 25-40 years in good health.

The chain links TRBV19 to TRBJ2-7, with 8 bases lining up with TRBD1. V shed 5 bases and J 2 bases; nucleotides not matched to a gene: 2. The CDR3 contains 13 residues. The germline V gene encodes CDR1 LNHDA and CDR2 SQIVND (reference sequence). In nucleotides, the CDR3 is TGTGCCAGTAGTTCAGGGGGCCCCTACGAGCAGTACTTC. It codes for CASSSGGPYEQYF.

The V gene is TRBV4-1, the J gene TRBJ2-5; the match to TRBD2 covers 9 bases. V trimming: 3 bases; J trimming: 5 bases; junction bases outside the gene matches: 10. CDR3 size: 16 residues. CDR1 is MGHRA, CDR2 YSYEKL, per germline. CDR3 coding DNA: TGCGCCAGCAGCCACCCGGGGACTAGCCCACACGAGACCCAGTACTTC. It encodes CASSHPGTSPHETQYF.

This chain links TRBV5-6 with TRBJ1-5; D is perhaps TRBD1 (5 bases). CDR1 and CDR2 (germline): SGHDT, YYEEEE. The CDR3 is 14 amino acids. The ends were cut back, 0 bases at V and 5 bases at J, with 9 bases in the middle. This CDR3 is CASSLEGTDQPQHF. The CDR3 bases are TGTGCCAGCAGCTTGGAAGGGACCGATCAGCCCCAGCATTTT.

This clone was counted once. The V and J genes are TRBV28 and TRBJ1-5; D possibly corresponds to TRBD1 (5 bases). The CDR3 is 14 amino acids. Germline CDR1 reads MDHEN; CDR2 reads SYDVKM. Trimming stripped 5 bases from V and 6 bases from J, with 14 bases between. The CDR3 spells CASSIQGRGQPQHF. CDR3 sequence (DNA): TGTGCCAGCAGTATTCAGGGAAGGGGTCAGCCCCAGCATTTT.

The chain is built from TRBV27 and TRBJ2-5; TRBD2 agrees at 11 bases. TRBJ2-7 explains the end of the DNA better; the J call may be wrong. The CDR3 totals 17 residues. Germline CDR1 and CDR2: MNHEY and SMNVEV (reference sequence). The CDR3 DNA follows: TGTGCCAGCAGTTTATCCTTAACCGGGACTAGCGGATCCGAGCAGTACTTC. This gives the protein CASSLSLTGTSGSEQYF.

V and J are TRBV27 and TRBJ1-1; D is possibly TRBD1 (5 bases). CDR3 length equals 17 residues. CDR1 and CDR2 from the germline V gene are MNHEY and SMNVEV (reference sequence). The V gene lost 6 bases and the J gene lost 3 bases, with 23 bases spanning the gap. CDR3 loop: CASSPSHGAGLYTEAFF. The CDR3 DNA follows: TGTGCCAGCAGCCCTTCCCACGGGGCCGGGTTGTACACTGAAGCTTTCTTT.

The V call is TRBV19, the J call TRBJ1-1; D gene unclear. V shed 3 bases and J shed 6 bases, with 11 bases lying between them. The CDR3 is 13 amino acids. The germline gives CDR1 LNHDA, CDR2 SQIVND (reference sequence). CDR3 bases: TGTGCCAGTAGTATTGGAGATGCATCTGAAGCTTTCTTT. This sequence encodes CASSIGDASEAFF.

CDR3 sequence (DNA): TGTGCCAGCAGCCCCCAAAATGCCGGGGAGCTGTTTTTT. The encoded protein is CASSPQNAGELFF. The chain employs TRBV4-2 and TRBJ2-2, with D uncertain. The germline V gene has CDR1 LGHNA and CDR2 YNFKEQ. This CDR3 has 13 amino acids. V lost 4 bases and J 6 bases, leaving 9 bases between the germline ends.

This chain uses TRBV11-2 with TRBJ2-7, with 9 bases identical to TRBD2. Germline V CDR1 and CDR2: SGHAT, FQNNGV. CDR3 size: 14 residues. V trimming: 2 bases; J trimming: 5 bases; junction bases outside the gene matches: 4. CDR3: CASSLLAGSNEQYF. DNA for the CDR3: TGTGCCAGCAGCTTACTAGCGGGATCGAACGAGCAGTACTTC.